This T cell receptor (beta chain) was profiled in a study of Graves' ophthalmopathy and Graves' hyperthyroidism. The study amplified TCR beta CDR3 regions using RNA transcripts. First-round RT-PCR employed HTBI primers, with a second-round multiplex PCR after it. TCRdb redid the calling of the multiplex PCR reads with MiXCR, one entry per CDR3 protein. The repertoire holds some 390,000 distinct CDR3 sequences, with 15% to 20% as singletons. The CDR3 runs to 15 residues. Trimming at V came to 1 base and at J to 4 bases, leaving 3 bases not matched to a gene. From germline, CDR1 is SNHLY and CDR2 FYNNEI. In this sample, this clonotype turned up a few times.

V usage is TRBV2 and J usage is TRBJ2-5, with 10 bases lining up with TRBD2. The sequence was obtained from a woman aged 18-30 years with Graves' ophthalmopathy. Sequenced: peripheral blood. The CDR3 coding sequence is TGTGCCAGCAGTGAAGGGCTAGCGGGAGTAGAGACCCAGTACTTC. Residues: CASSEGLAGVETQYF.